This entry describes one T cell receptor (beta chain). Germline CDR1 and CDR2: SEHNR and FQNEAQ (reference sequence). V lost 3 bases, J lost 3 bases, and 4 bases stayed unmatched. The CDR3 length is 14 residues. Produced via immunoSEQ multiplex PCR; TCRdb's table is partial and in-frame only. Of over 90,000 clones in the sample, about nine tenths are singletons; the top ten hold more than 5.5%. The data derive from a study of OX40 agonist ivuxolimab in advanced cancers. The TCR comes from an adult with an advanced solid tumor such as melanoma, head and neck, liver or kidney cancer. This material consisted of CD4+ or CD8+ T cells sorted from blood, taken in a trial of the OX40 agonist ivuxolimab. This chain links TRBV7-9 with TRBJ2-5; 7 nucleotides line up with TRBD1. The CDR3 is CASSLGQYEETQYF. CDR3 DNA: TGTGCCAGCAGCTTGGGACAGTATGAAGAGACCCAGTACTTC. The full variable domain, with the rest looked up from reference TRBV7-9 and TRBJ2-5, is DTGVSQNPRHKITKRGQNVTFRCDPISEHNRLYWYRQTLGQGPEFLTYFQNEAQLEKSRLLSDRFSAERPKGSFSTLEIQRTEQGDSAMYLCASSLGQYEETQYFGPGTRLLVL.